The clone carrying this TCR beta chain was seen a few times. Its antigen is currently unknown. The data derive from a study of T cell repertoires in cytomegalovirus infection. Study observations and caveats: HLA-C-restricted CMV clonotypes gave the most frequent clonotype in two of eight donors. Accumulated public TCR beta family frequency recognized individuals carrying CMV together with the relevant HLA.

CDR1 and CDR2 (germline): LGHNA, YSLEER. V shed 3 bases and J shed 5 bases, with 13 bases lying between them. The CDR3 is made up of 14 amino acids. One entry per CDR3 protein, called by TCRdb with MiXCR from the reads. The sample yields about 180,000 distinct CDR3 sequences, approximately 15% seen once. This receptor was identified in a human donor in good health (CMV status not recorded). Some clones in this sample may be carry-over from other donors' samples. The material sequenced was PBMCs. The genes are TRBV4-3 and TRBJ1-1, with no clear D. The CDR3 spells CASSQKLHGTEAFF. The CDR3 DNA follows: TGCGCCAGCAGCCAGAAGCTCCATGGGACTGAAGCTTTCTTT.